Below are 23 T cell receptor beta chains sequenced from a single sample in a study of a mutant IDH1 vaccine in newly diagnosed glioma. Profiled with immunoSEQ multiplex PCR; TCRdb holds only in-frame clones, not every one. Seen here are about 56,000 clones, 85% to 90% observed once, and the top ten hold around 1.7%. As for time point: week 35, safety follow-up. Every vaccination contained 300 ug of the mutant IDH1 20-mer peptide and was paired with topical imiquimod. These receptors have no identified antigens. Specimen: PBMCs, collected from a glioma patient whose treatment included an IDH1 peptide vaccine. The receptors were sampled from a middle-aged man with glioma.

The rearrangement links TRBV11-3 to TRBJ2-7, with D possibly called TRBD1 or TRBD2 (5 bases each). V lost 5 bases to trimming and J lost 7 bases, with 15 bases between them. Germline V gives CDR1 SGHNT, CDR2 YENEEA. This CDR3 region has 13 residues. CDR3 region: CASSPDGAGEQYF. The CDR3 coding sequence is TGTGCCAGCAGCCCCGACGGGGCAGGTGAGCAGTACTTC.

The chain recombines TRBV5-1 with TRBJ1-2; the D gene is possibly TRBD1 (5 bases). CDR3 length: 17 amino acids. Trimming stripped 5 bases from V and 6 bases from J, with 26 bases between. Germline V gene data show CDR1 as SGHRS and CDR2 as YFSETQ. The CDR3 bases are TGCGCCAGCAGAATTACGGGGGGGACTGCCGTTATCGATGGCTACACCTTC. It yields the protein CASRITGGTAVIDGYTF. The full variable domain, completed using reference TRBV5-1 and TRBJ1-2, is KAGVTQTPRYLIKTRGQQVTLSCSPISGHRSVSWYQQTPGQGLQFLFEYFSETQRNKGNFPGRFSGRQFSNSRSEMNVSTLELGDSALYLCASRITGGTAVIDGYTFGSGTRLTVV.

A few counts support this clone. V and J are TRBV7-9 and TRBJ2-2; D is perhaps TRBD2 (6 bases). This CDR3 has 14 amino acids. Trimming removed 3 bases at V and 7 bases at J, with 12 bases between. CDR1 SEHNR and CDR2 FQNEAQ come from the germline V gene (reference sequence). CDR3 sequence (DNA): TGTGCCAGCAGCTTTCGGGGGTTGGACGGGGAGCTGTTTTTT. It encodes CASSFRGLDGELFF.

The rearrangement joins TRBV7-9 to TRBJ2-2; possibly TRBD1 or TRBD2 for D (5 bases each). V shed 8 bases and J shed 4 bases, with 20 bases lying between them. The CDR3 sequence is 16 residues long. Germline V gene sequence: CDR1 SEHNR, CDR2 FQNEAQ (reference sequence). CDR3 loop: CASPLGWDHITGELFF. The CDR3 DNA sequence: TGTGCCAGCCCCCTAGGGTGGGACCACATCACCGGGGAGCTGTTTTTT.

The chain has TRBV27 and TRBJ1-5, with TRBD1 identical over 7 bases. This CDR3 region has 12 residues. Germline V CDR1 and CDR2: MNHEY, SMNVEV (reference sequence). Trimming cost V 7 bases and J 4 bases; bases outside gene matches: 1. The CDR3 sequence: CASKTGNQPQHF. In nucleotides, the CDR3 is TGTGCCAGCAAGACAGGGAATCAGCCCCAGCATTTT.

The V and J genes are TRBV6-5 and TRBJ1-4; D is possibly TRBD1 (6 bases). The V end was cut by 8 bases, the J end by 4 bases, with 14 bases between. CDR1 is MNHEY and CDR2 is SVGAGI in the germline V gene. CDR3 length equals 14 residues. In DNA form, the CDR3 reads TGTGCCAGCCGAAGAAGGGGGGGTAATGAAAAACTGTTTTTT. Amino acid sequence: CASRRRGGNEKLFF.

The CDR3 loop is CASSLTGEGSAFF. The CDR3 nucleotides read TGTGCCAGCAGCTTGACAGGGGAGGGATCAGCTTTCTTT. This chain joins TRBV7-2 and TRBJ1-1, with 8 bases lining up with TRBD1. Germline lookup yields CDR1 SGHTA and CDR2 FQGNSA. The junction had 7 bases not matched to a gene; V was cut back by 3 bases and J by 10 bases. This CDR3 has 13 amino acids.

The chain carries TRBV6-6 and TRBJ2-1; D might be TRBD1 (6 bases). The CDR3 is 15 amino acids. Per the germline V gene, CDR1 is MNHNY and CDR2 is SVGAGI (reference sequence). Trimming shortened V by 5 bases and J by 5 bases, and 16 bases separated the two germline ends. The CDR3 coding sequence is TGTGCCAGCAGTCCTCCAGGGGCGCGGAACAATGAGCAGTTCTTC. It encodes CASSPPGARNNEQFF.

This clone appeared a single time. The J gene is TRBJ1-5, the V gene TRBV5-1, with a tentative D call TRBD1 (6 bases). V dropped 0 bases and J dropped 3 bases, with 7 bases sitting between them. The CDR3 spans 14 residues. Germline CDR1 is SGHRS and CDR2 is YFSETQ. CDR3 DNA sequence: TGCGCCAGCAGCTTGGCAGGGGTCAATCAGCCCCAGCATTTT. Protein: CASSLAGVNQPQHF.

This chain links TRBV7-2 with TRBJ2-1, with D uncertain. V lost 6 bases and J lost 10, with 13 bases in between. The CDR3 covers 12 residues. Germline loops: CDR1 SGHTA, CDR2 FQGNSA. CDR3 protein: CASRSPGQEQFF. In nucleotides, the CDR3 is TGTGCCAGCAGGTCCCCCGGGCAAGAGCAGTTCTTC.

CDR3 DNA sequence: TGCAGTGCTAGCAAGCTGCGGGAGCTGTTTTTT. Its translation is CSASKLRELFF. The J gene is TRBJ2-2, the V gene TRBV20-1; D not certain. The CDR3 has 11 amino acids. Germline loops: CDR1 DFQATT, CDR2 SNEGSKA (reference sequence). The V gene lost 3 bases and the J gene lost 9 bases, with 8 bases spanning the gap.

The chain carries TRBV10-1 and TRBJ2-5; D remains ambiguous. This CDR3 has 17 amino acids. The germline V gene has CDR1 WNHNN and CDR2 SYGVQD (reference sequence). Trimming took 2 bases from V and 9 from J, leaving 25 bases between them. The CDR3: CASSEQRGARVPVPQYF. CDR3 sequence (DNA): TGCGCCAGCAGTGAGCAGAGAGGCGCGCGAGTCCCAGTCCCCCAGTACTTC.

The J gene is TRBJ2-1, the V gene TRBV2; TRBD2 matches 9 bases. V shed 7 bases, J shed 1 base, and the junction held 8 bases outside the gene matches. Germline V CDR1 and CDR2: SNHLY, FYNNEI. The CDR3 runs 16 residues. The CDR3 is CASTRLAEMSYNEQFF. The CDR3 nucleotides are TGTGCCAGCACCCGACTAGCGGAAATGTCCTACAATGAGCAGTTCTTC.

The rearrangement links TRBV7-8 to TRBJ2-2; 8 bases line up with TRBD2. Losses at the gene ends were 1 base for V and 1 base for J; bases not matched to a gene: 8. Germline CDR1 and CDR2: SGHVS and FQNEAQ. The CDR3 loop spans 18 amino acids. The CDR3 loop reads CASSLVPSGSGNTGELFF. CDR3 DNA: TGTGCCAGCAGCTTAGTGCCCAGCGGGAGTGGGAACACCGGGGAGCTGTTTTTT.

In this sample, this clone turned up once. This chain joins TRBV18 and TRBJ2-5; TRBD1 might be the D (6 bases). V lost 6 bases, J lost 0 bases, and 11 bases lay in between. CDR3 length: 14 amino acids. Germline V gene sequence: CDR1 KGHSH, CDR2 LQKENI. CDR3 sequence: CASSPQGYQETQYF. Here the CDR3 DNA reads TGTGCCAGCTCGCCGCAGGGGTACCAAGAGACCCAGTACTTC.

V usage is TRBV4-3 and J usage is TRBJ2-7; D unresolved. Trimming took 3 bases from V and 7 from J, leaving 13 bases between them. Germline lookup yields CDR1 LGHNA and CDR2 YSLEER. This CDR3 comprises 13 residues. CDR3 nucleotides: TGCGCCAGCAGCCATGTTGCCTACGATGAGCAGTACTTC. This codes for CASSHVAYDEQYF.

This clone was counted once. This chain joins TRBV6-4 and TRBJ1-5; D is uncertain. Germline CDR1 and CDR2: MRHNA and SNTAGT. This CDR3 is built from 12 residues. Trimming took off 0 bases at V and 9 bases at J, with 6 bases between the two ends. The CDR3 region has the DNA TGTGCCAGCAGTGACTCGGGCGGGCCCCAGCATTTT. It codes for CASSDSGGPQHF.

V and J are TRBV5-5 and TRBJ2-7; 8 bases are a match to TRBD2. From germline, CDR1 is SGHKS and CDR2 YYEKEE (reference sequence). The J segment lost 5 bases and the V segment lost 1 base, leaving 8 bases of the junction unmatched. This CDR3 region has 15 residues. CDR3 loop: CASSLSGLAFDEQYF. The CDR3 nucleotides are TGTGCCAGCAGCTTGTCCGGACTAGCATTTGACGAGCAGTACTTC.

Within the sample, this clone is medium-sized. At the DNA level, this CDR3 is encoded by other sequences in the same sample as well. CDR3 loop: CASSLAPNTEAFF. Here the CDR3 DNA reads TGTGCCAGCAGCTTGGCTCCAAACACTGAAGCTTTCTTT. The chain is built from TRBV5-6 and TRBJ1-1; D is unresolved. This CDR3 is built from 13 residues. V was trimmed by 0 bases and J by 2 bases, leaving 5 bases between them. The germline CDR1 and CDR2 sequences are SGHDT and YYEEEE.

V is TRBV27 and J is TRBJ2-7, with TRBD1 matching 8 bases. Germline lookup yields CDR1 MNHEY and CDR2 SMNVEV (reference sequence). The CDR3 loop spans 13 amino acids. Trimming cost V 6 bases and J 7 bases; bases outside gene matches: 8. CDR3 nucleotides: TGTGCCAGCAGCAGGGGGCTCCAGGGGGAGCAGTACTTC. Protein product: CASSRGLQGEQYF.

The chain combines TRBV15 with TRBJ2-1; D perhaps matches TRBD2 (6 bases). Germline lookup yields CDR1 LNHNV and CDR2 YYDKDF (reference sequence). Trimming shortened V by 5 bases and J by 9 bases, and 17 bases separated the two germline ends. CDR3 length equals 14 residues. CDR3 sequence (DNA): TGTGCCACCAGCCCTGGAGATCGGGGGACTGAGCAGTTCTTC. Encoded protein: CATSPGDRGTEQFF.

The table lists this clone with a few counts. V is TRBV7-8 and J is TRBJ1-2; D is unresolved. This CDR3 has 15 amino acids. Trimming cost V 1 base and J 4 bases, with 13 bases left between them. Per germline, CDR1 SGHVS and CDR2 FQNEAQ. CDR3 protein: CASSLGGASSYGYTF. CDR3 coding DNA: TGTGCCAGCAGCTTAGGAGGAGCGAGTTCCTATGGCTACACCTTC.

This sequence joins TRBV19 and TRBJ2-1, with 13 bases matching TRBD2. The length of the CDR3 is 14 residues. Losses at the gene ends were 4 bases for V and 6 bases for J; bases not matched to a gene: 0. CDR1 LNHDA and CDR2 SQIVND come from the germline V gene (reference sequence). The CDR3 nucleotides read TGTGCCAGTAGTAGACTAGCGGGAGGCAATGAGCAGTTCTTC. The encoded protein is CASSRLAGGNEQFF.